This T cell receptor (beta chain) came from a study of control samples from healthy donors and cancer patients. V lost 4 bases and J lost 7, with 14 bases in between. Germline assignment: CDR1 SGHTA and CDR2 FQGNSA. This CDR3 has 13 amino acids. Clones were read by immunoSEQ multiplex PCR, and TCRdb kept only the in-frame ones, dropping some. This sample has over 150,000 clones; about 95% occur once, and the top ten carry about 15%. The sample taken for sequencing was PBMCs. V gene TRBV7-2 combines with J gene TRBJ2-7; D perhaps matches TRBD2 (5 bases). The origin of this receptor is a man between 60 and 70 years old with colorectal cancer. CDR3 in amino acids: CASSYPGVQEQYF. CDR3 nucleotides: TGTGCCAGCAGCTACCCCGGGGTTCAGGAGCAGTACTTC.